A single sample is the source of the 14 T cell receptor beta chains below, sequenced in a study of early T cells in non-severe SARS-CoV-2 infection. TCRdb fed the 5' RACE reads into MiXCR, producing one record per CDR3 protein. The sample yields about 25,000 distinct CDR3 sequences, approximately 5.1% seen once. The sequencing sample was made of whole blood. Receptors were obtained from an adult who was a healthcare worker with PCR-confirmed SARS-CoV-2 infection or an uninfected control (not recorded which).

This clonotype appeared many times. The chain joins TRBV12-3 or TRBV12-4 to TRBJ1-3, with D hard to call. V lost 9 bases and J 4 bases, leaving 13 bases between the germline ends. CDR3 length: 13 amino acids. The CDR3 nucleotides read TGTGCCAGTGTTAAAGATTTCGGAAACACCATATATTTT. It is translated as CASVKDFGNTIYF.

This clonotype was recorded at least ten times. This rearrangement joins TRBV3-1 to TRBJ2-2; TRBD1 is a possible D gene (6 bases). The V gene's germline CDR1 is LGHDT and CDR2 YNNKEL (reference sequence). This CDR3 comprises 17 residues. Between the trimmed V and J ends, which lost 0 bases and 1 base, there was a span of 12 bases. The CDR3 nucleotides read TGTGCCAGCAGCCAAGATTGGGCACAGGGGAACACCGGGGAGCTGTTTTTT. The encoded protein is CASSQDWAQGNTGELFF.

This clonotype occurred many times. In nucleotides, the CDR3 is TGTGCCAGCAGCCCGACAGGGGAGTTCAAGGATACGCAGTATTTT. Translating gives CASSPTGEFKDTQYF. The chain employs TRBV3-1 and TRBJ2-3, with 8 bases fitting TRBD1. The germline gives CDR1 LGHDT, CDR2 YNNKEL (reference sequence). The CDR3 spans 15 residues. The trim removed 4 bases at V and 6 bases at J, leaving 9 bases unmatched.

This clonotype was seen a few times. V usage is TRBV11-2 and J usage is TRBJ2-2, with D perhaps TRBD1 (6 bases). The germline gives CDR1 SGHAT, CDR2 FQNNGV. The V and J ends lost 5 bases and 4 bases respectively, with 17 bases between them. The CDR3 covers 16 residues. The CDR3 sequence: CASSNSYREGTGELFF. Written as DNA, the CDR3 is TGTGCCAGCAGCAATTCCTACAGGGAAGGCACCGGGGAGCTGTTTTTT. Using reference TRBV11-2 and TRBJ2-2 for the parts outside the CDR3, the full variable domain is EAGVAQSPRYKIIEKRQSVAFWCNPISGHATLYWYQQILGQGPKLLIQFQNNGVVDDSQLPKDRFSAERLKGVDSTLKIQPAKLEDSAVYLCASSNSYREGTGELFFGEGSRLTVL.

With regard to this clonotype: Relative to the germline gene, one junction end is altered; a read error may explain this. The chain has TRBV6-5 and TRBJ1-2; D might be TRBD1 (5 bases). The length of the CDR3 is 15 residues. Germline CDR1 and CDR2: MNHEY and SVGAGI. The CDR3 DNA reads TGTGCCAGCAGTTACACCCCAGGGAGTTCCTATGGCCACACCTTC. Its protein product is CASSYTPGSSYGHTF.

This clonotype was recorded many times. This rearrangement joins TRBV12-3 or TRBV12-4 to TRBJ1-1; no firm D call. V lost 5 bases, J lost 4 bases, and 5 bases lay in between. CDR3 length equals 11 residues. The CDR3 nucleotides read TGTGCCAGCAGTCCTAGCACTGAAGCTTTCTTT. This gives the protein CASSPSTEAFF.

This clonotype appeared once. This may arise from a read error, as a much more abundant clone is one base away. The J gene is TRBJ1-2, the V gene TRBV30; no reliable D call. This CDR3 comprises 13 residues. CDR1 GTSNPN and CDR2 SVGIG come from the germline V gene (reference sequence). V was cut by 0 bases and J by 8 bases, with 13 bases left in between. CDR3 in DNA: TGTGCCTGGAGTGTAAACCGCCGCCACGGCTACACCTTC. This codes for CAWSVNRRHGYTF.

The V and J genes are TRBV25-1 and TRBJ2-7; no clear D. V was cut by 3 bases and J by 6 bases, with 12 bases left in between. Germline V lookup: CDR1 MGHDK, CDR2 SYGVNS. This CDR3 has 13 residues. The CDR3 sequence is CASSEAIGSEQYF. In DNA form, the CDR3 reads TGTGCCAGCAGTGAGGCGATAGGGTCCGAGCAGTACTTC.

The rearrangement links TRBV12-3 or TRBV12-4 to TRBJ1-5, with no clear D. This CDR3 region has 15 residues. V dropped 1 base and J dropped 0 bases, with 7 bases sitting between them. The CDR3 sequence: CASSLVGSSNQPQHF. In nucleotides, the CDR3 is TGTGCCAGCAGTTTAGTTGGCAGTAGCAATCAGCCCCAGCATTTT.

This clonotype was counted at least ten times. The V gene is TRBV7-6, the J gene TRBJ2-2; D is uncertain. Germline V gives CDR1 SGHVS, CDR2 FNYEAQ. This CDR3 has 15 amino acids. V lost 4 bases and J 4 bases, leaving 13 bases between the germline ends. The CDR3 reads CASSSLSRATGELFF. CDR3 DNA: TGTGCCAGCAGCTCACTCTCTAGGGCCACCGGGGAGCTGTTTTTT.

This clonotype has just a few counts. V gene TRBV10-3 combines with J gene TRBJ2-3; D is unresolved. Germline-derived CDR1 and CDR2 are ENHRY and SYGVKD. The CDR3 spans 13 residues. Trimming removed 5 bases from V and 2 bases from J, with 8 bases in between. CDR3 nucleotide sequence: TGTGCCATCAGTTCCACCAACACAGATACGCAGTATTTT. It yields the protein CAISSTNTDTQYF.

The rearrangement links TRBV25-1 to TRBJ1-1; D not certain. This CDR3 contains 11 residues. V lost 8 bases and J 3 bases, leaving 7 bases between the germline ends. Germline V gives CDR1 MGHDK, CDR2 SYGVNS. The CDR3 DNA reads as TGTGCCAGCGGGTGGGACACTGAAGCTTTCTTT. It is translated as CASGWDTEAFF.

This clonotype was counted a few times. CDR3 in amino acids: CASSSILQEAFF. In DNA form, the CDR3 reads TGTGCCAGCAGTTCTATCCTACAGGAAGCTTTCTTT. This rearrangement joins TRBV12-3 or TRBV12-4 to TRBJ1-1, with unresolved D. The CDR3 covers 12 residues. V shed 4 bases and J shed 8 bases, with 11 bases lying between them.

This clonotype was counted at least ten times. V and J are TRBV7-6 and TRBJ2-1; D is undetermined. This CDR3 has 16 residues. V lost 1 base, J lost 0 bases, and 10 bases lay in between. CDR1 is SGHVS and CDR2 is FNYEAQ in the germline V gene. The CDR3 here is CASSLGQTSSYNEQFF. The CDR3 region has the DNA TGTGCCAGCAGCTTAGGCCAGACAAGCTCCTACAATGAGCAGTTCTTC.